A selection of T cell receptor beta chains follows, all from one sample in a study of graft-versus-host responses after intestinal transplantation. The table came from immunoSEQ multiplex PCR; TCRdb's copy has only in-frame clones and leaves some out. The table includes just under 65,000 clones, under 90% detected once. The input for sequencing was ileum tissue, taken 350 to 400 days after transplant. The receptors stem from a human patient who received an intestinal transplant, so some T cells may come from the graft donor. Both conserved end residues are part of each CDR3. Each record gives: V gene, J gene, clone size, D gene, CDR3 DNA, CDR3 protein. D genes are given only for firm matches. Clone size is shown for a subset of rows, as once, few, many or a class of expanded clone.

>TRBV9|TRBJ2-1|NA|NA
TGTGCCAGCAGTGTGGGCGGGGCACTAGGCGATGAGCAGTTCTTC
CASSVGGALGDEQFF
>TRBV1|TRBJ1-2|NA|NA
TGCACCAGCAGCCAAGATGGAGCAGCTAACTATGGCTACACCTTC
CTSSQDGAANYGYTF
>TRBV5-1|TRBJ2-7|NA|NA
TGCGCCAGCAGCTTGGACAGGGATGGCTACGAGCAGTACTTC
CASSLDRDGYEQYF
>TRBV19|TRBJ2-1|NA|NA
TGTGCCAGTAGTATCTATGCGGGTGGGGATGAGCAGTTCTTC
CASSIYAGGDEQFF
>TRBV6-5|TRBJ1-5|NA|NA
TGTGCCAGCAGCCCTCGAGGGGGGCCTCATCAGCCCCAGCATTTT
CASSPRGGPHQPQHF
>TRBV5-6|TRBJ1-6|NA|NA
TGTGCCAGCAGCTCCCGGAGGCCAGGAACCAATTCACCCCTCCACTTT
CASSSRRPGTNSPLHF
>TRBV2|TRBJ1-6|NA|NA
TGTGCCAGCAGTGAAGTAACAGGGAGGACGCGTGTCCACTTT
CASSEVTGRTRVHF
>TRBV6-5|TRBJ2-7|NA|NA
TGTGCCAGCAGTTACTCTCCGACAACCTCCTACGAGCAGTACTTC
CASSYSPTTSYEQYF
>TRBV5-1|TRBJ2-5|once|NA
TGCGCCAGCTGTGAGAGCGGAGGAGAGACCCAGTACTTC
CASCESGGETQYF
>TRBV7-7|TRBJ2-3|NA|NA
TGTGCCAGCAGCTTAGACAGCACCACAGATACGCAGTATTTT
CASSLDSTTDTQYF
>TRBV25-1|TRBJ2-7|NA|TRBD2
TGTGCCAGCAGTGAATGGCCGGGGAGGGACGGCTCCTACGAGCAGTACTTC
CASSEWPGRDGSYEQYF
>TRBV2|TRBJ2-5|NA|TRBD2
TGTGCCAGCAGTGGAATGGGACTAGCGGATCAAGAGACCCAGTACTTC
CASSGMGLADQETQYF
>TRBV10-3|TRBJ1-1|few|NA
TGTGCCATCAGTGAACCTCCCACTGAAGCTTTCTTT
CAISEPPTEAFF
>TRBV6-1|TRBJ1-2|NA|NA
TGTGCCAGCAGTGAACGGCAGAGGGACCTCTATGGCTACACCTTC
CASSERQRDLYGYTF
>TRBV19|TRBJ2-7|NA|NA
TGTGCCAGTAGTATAGATAACAGCCACGAGCAGTACTTC
CASSIDNSHEQYF
>TRBV27|TRBJ2-1|NA|NA
TGTGCCAGCAGTCTTCCGCCGAGCGATGAGCAGTTCTTC
CASSLPPSDEQFF
>TRBV18|TRBJ2-5|NA|NA
TGTGCCAGCTCACCAAGGCAGGGAGGAGGAGAGACCCAGTACTTC
CASSPRQGGGETQYF
>TRBV13|TRBJ2-7|NA|TRBD1
TGTGCCAGCAGCTTTACTGGGACAGCCTTTTACGAGCAGTACTTC
CASSFTGTAFYEQYF
>TRBV5-6|TRBJ2-2|NA|NA
TGTGCCAGCAGCTTCGGCACCGGGGAGCTGTTTTTT
CASSFGTGELFF
>TRBV5-4|TRBJ2-2|NA|TRBD1
TGTGCCAGCAGCCCCGGGACAGGGGGCACCGGGGAGCTGTTTTTT
CASSPGTGGTGELFF
>TRBV14|TRBJ1-2|NA|NA
TGTGCCAGCAGCCAAGAGCACGTAGACTATGGCTACACCTTC
CASSQEHVDYGYTF
>TRBV18|TRBJ2-3|once|NA
TGTGCCAGCTCACCGGCAGGGCCCACAGATACGCAGTATTTT
CASSPAGPTDTQYF
>TRBV2|TRBJ2-5|NA|NA
TGTGCCAGCTCTTCCGTACCGGGCTGGGAGCAGTACTTC
CASSSVPGWEQYF
>TRBV13|TRBJ2-2|NA|NA
TGTGCCAGCAGTCATTCCGGGACTTCGGCCGGGGAGCTGTTTTTT
CASSHSGTSAGELFF
>TRBV5-1|TRBJ2-1|once|TRBD1
TGCGCCAGCAGCTTGGAGGGGACAGGATACAATGAGCAGTTCTTC
CASSLEGTGYNEQFF
>TRBV29-1|TRBJ2-1|NA|TRBD2
TGCAGCGTTGAAGGGACTAGCGGGAGCAACAATGAGCAGTTCTTC
CSVEGTSGSNNEQFF
>TRBV7-9|TRBJ1-2|NA|NA
TGTGCCAGCAGCTTATCGGGCCTCTATGGCTACACCTTC
CASSLSGLYGYTF
>TRBV9|TRBJ2-5|NA|NA
TGTGCCAGCAGCGTACAAGACTCCCCGGGTCTGTACCAAGAGACCCAGTACTTC
CASSVQDSPGLYQETQYF
>TRBV7-6|TRBJ2-7|NA|NA
TGTGCCAGCAGCTTATCGTCGAAGGGAAGGGACTACGAGCAGTACTTC
CASSLSSKGRDYEQYF
>TRBV27|TRBJ1-6|NA|NA
TGTGCCAGCATGGTAGGGGTCGGTGGTTCACCCCTCCACTTT
CASMVGVGGSPLHF
>TRBV10-3|TRBJ2-2|NA|TRBD2
TGTGCCATCAGTGATGAGCGGGACGGCGGGGAGCTGTTTTTT
CAISDERDGGELFF
>TRBV5-1|TRBJ1-2|NA|NA
TGCGCCAGCAGCTTGGGTCTGCAGGATGGCTACACCTTC
CASSLGLQDGYTF
>TRBV10-2|TRBJ2-7|NA|NA
TGCGCCAGCAGCGTTGACAGTTCCTACGAGCAGTACTTC
CASSVDSSYEQYF
>TRBV28|TRBJ2-7|NA|TRBD1
TGTGCCAGCAGAACGACAGGGGTTATTCGTTACGAGCAGTACTTC
CASRTTGVIRYEQYF
>TRBV10-1|TRBJ2-3|NA|TRBD2
TGCGCCAGCACTAGCGGGAGCACAGATACGCAGTATTTT
CASTSGSTDTQYF
>TRBV14|TRBJ2-1|once|TRBD2
TGTGCCAGCAGCCAAGGTAGCGGGAGGGGGTACAATGAGCAGTTCTTC
CASSQGSGRGYNEQFF
>TRBV5-4|TRBJ1-1|NA|NA
TGTGCCAGCAGTCTGGAGGGCACTGAAGCTTTCTTT
CASSLEGTEAFF
>TRBV2|TRBJ2-5|NA|TRBD1
TGTGCCAGCAGAGGACAGGGTCAAGAGACCCAGTACTTC
CASRGQGQETQYF
>TRBV9|TRBJ2-1|NA|TRBD2
TGTGCCAGCAGCGTAGTAGCGGGATCCTATGAGCAGTTCTTC
CASSVVAGSYEQFF